A single sample is the source of the 11 T cell receptor beta chains below, sequenced in a study of T cell changes during pregnancy in multiple sclerosis. Generated by immunoSEQ multiplex PCR, the TCRdb table keeps only in-frame clones and is missing some. This sample has 25,000 to 40,000 clones, with around 91% found just once. The sample consisted of CD8+ T cells from peripheral blood mononuclear cells, taken in the second trimester of pregnancy. The receptors come from a female donor with multiple sclerosis, enrolled in a pregnancy study.

This sequence joins TRBV27 and TRBJ2-7; 7 bases align to TRBD1. V gave up 6 bases and J gave up 3 bases; unmatched junction bases: 8. Germline lookup yields CDR1 MNHEY and CDR2 SMNVEV (reference sequence). CDR3 length: 14 residues. CDR3 nucleotides: TGTGCCAGCAGGGCCGGGACAGAAAGCTACGAGCAGTACTTC. This gives the protein CASRAGTESYEQYF.

This clone was seen a handful of times. V and J are TRBV6-1 and TRBJ2-7; D perhaps matches TRBD1 (5 bases). Trimming pared 8 bases from V and 0 bases from J, leaving 14 bases between. The CDR3 length is 14 residues. Germline CDR1 is MNHNS and CDR2 is SASEGT. The CDR3 loop reads CASPPAGNSYEQYF. The DNA for the CDR3 is TGTGCCAGCCCACCGGCAGGGAACTCCTACGAGCAGTACTTC.

By proportion, this clone is medium-sized. The V gene is TRBV7-2, the J gene TRBJ2-1; 10 nucleotides align to TRBD2. V shed 7 bases, J shed 5 bases, and the junction held 8 bases outside the gene matches. The CDR3 is made up of 15 amino acids. Germline CDR1 and CDR2: SGHTA and FQGNSA. The CDR3 DNA follows: TGTGCCAGCAACAATGCCGGGACTAGCGACAATGAGCAGTTCTTC. Amino acid sequence: CASNNAGTSDNEQFF.

This chain connects TRBV19 to TRBJ2-7; 9 positions match TRBD2. The CDR3 runs to 14 residues. Trimming cost V 7 bases and J 0 bases; bases outside gene matches: 4. CDR1 is LNHDA, CDR2 SQIVND, per germline (reference sequence). CDR3 nucleotide sequence: TGTGCCAGTAAACTAGCGGGCAGCTCCTACGAGCAGTACTTC. Translating it yields CASKLAGSSYEQYF. Using reference TRBV19 and TRBJ2-7 for the parts outside the CDR3, the full variable domain is DGGITQSPKYLFRKEGQNVTLSCEQNLNHDAMYWYRQDPGQGLRLIYYSQIVNDFQKGDIAEGYSVSREKKESFPLTVTSAQKNPTAFYLCASKLAGSSYEQYFGPGTRLTVT.

V gene TRBV28 combines with J gene TRBJ2-7; 7 bases are a match to TRBD2. V shed 2 bases and J 5 bases; nucleotides not matched to a gene: 3. The CDR3 runs to 13 residues. Germline-derived CDR1 and CDR2 are MDHEN and SYDVKM. The CDR3 here is CASSLSGANEQYF. As DNA, the CDR3 is TGTGCCAGCAGTTTAAGCGGGGCTAACGAGCAGTACTTC.

The chain joins TRBV7-2 to TRBJ1-2; no clear D gene. Trimming pared 0 bases from V and 4 bases from J, leaving 21 bases between. Germline assignment: CDR1 SGHTA and CDR2 FQGNSA. CDR3 length equals 18 residues. The CDR3 coding sequence is TGTGCCAGCAGCTTAGCGGCTGGCAGGCCCGTTACCCCCTATGGCTACACCTTC. It yields the protein CASSLAAGRPVTPYGYTF. The complete variable domain, with remaining parts taken from reference TRBV7-2 and TRBJ1-2, reads GAGVSQSPSNKVTEKGKDVELRCDPISGHTALYWYRQSLGQGLEFLIYFQGNSAPDKSGLPSDRFSAERTGGSVSTLTIQRTQQEDSAVYLCASSLAAGRPVTPYGYTFGSGTRLTVV.

In DNA, the CDR3 is TGTGCCAGCAGCGTGGGGGGGGACAGGGCCTACGAGCAGTACTTC. Encoded protein: CASSVGGDRAYEQYF. The rearrangement links TRBV9 to TRBJ2-7, with TRBD1 matching 9 bases. V was pared by 2 bases and J by 2 bases, with 5 bases of the junction left unmatched. The CDR3 has 15 amino acids. Germline V gene sequence: CDR1 SGDLS, CDR2 YYNGEE.

This sequence joins TRBV5-1 and TRBJ2-7; 9 positions agree with TRBD1. CDR1 SGHRS and CDR2 YFSETQ come from the germline V gene. This CDR3 has 16 amino acids. V lost 3 bases and J lost 0; bases outside the gene matches: 7. CDR3 DNA: TGCGCCAGCAGCTGGGAAAGGGACAGGGACTCCTACGAGCAGTACTTC. This gives the protein CASSWERDRDSYEQYF.

The chain joins TRBV27 to TRBJ2-7; 11 nucleotides line up with TRBD2. This CDR3 has 17 amino acids. V shed 4 bases and J 4 bases; nucleotides not matched to a gene: 12. Germline CDR1 is MNHEY and CDR2 is SMNVEV (reference sequence). The CDR3, as DNA: TGTGCCAGCAGTTCCAACCCACCCTTAGCGGGAGGGTACGAGCAGTACTTC. Encoded protein: CASSSNPPLAGGYEQYF.

CDR3 in amino acids: CASSQAKPTSGRGYEQYF. In DNA form, the CDR3 reads TGTGCCAGCAGTCAAGCCAAACCGACTAGCGGGAGGGGGTACGAGCAGTACTTC. J is TRBJ2-7 and V is TRBV28; 14 positions agree with TRBD2. The CDR3 runs 18 residues. Unmatched junction bases numbered 13, after V lost 5 bases and J lost 4 bases. Germline-derived CDR1 and CDR2 are MDHEN and SYDVKM.

The rearrangement joins TRBV14 to TRBJ2-7, with D unresolved. This CDR3 is built from 12 residues. Germline V CDR1 and CDR2: SGHDN, FVKESK. The germline V and J ends were trimmed by 2 bases and 3 bases, with 5 bases remaining between them. The CDR3 DNA sequence: TGTGCCAGCAGCCAAACATTCTACGAGCAGTACTTC. Amino acid sequence: CASSQTFYEQYF.